This TCR beta chain was observed in a study of blood T cell repertoires in COVID-19. Sequencing was performed with immunoSEQ multiplex PCR; in TCRdb, only in-frame clones are kept and a portion is missing. The sample holds more than 90,000 clones; less than 85% are singletons and the top ten take about 24%. V shed 5 bases and J 7 bases; nucleotides not matched to a gene: 9. Germline assignment: CDR1 SGHRS and CDR2 YFSETQ. The CDR3 runs to 15 residues. The genes are TRBV5-1 and TRBJ2-7; TRBD2 matches at 13 bases. The specimen was peripheral blood. The receptor was derived from a human donor in a cohort sampled during active COVID-19. The CDR3 nucleotides read TGCGCCAGCAGGGAACTAGCGGGAGGGCCTAAAGAGCAGTACTTC. Translated, it gives CASRELAGGPKEQYF.